This T cell receptor beta chain was captured in a study of shared T cell receptors in the human thymus. V trimming: 0 bases; J trimming: 8 bases; junction bases outside the gene matches: 4. This CDR3 contains 15 residues. Germline assignment: CDR1 ENHRY and CDR2 SYGVKD. Generated by immunoSEQ multiplex PCR, the TCRdb table keeps only in-frame clones and is missing some. The repertoire has about 380,000 clones, approximately 95% of them found once; the top ten carry around 0.018%. The TCR comes from a human donor. J is TRBJ1-4 and V is TRBV10-3; 9 positions agree with TRBD1. Source material: thymocytes. The CDR3 sequence is CAISESGTGKEKLFF. The CDR3 DNA reads as TGTGCCATCAGTGAGTCGGGGACAGGGAAGGAAAAACTGTTTTTT.